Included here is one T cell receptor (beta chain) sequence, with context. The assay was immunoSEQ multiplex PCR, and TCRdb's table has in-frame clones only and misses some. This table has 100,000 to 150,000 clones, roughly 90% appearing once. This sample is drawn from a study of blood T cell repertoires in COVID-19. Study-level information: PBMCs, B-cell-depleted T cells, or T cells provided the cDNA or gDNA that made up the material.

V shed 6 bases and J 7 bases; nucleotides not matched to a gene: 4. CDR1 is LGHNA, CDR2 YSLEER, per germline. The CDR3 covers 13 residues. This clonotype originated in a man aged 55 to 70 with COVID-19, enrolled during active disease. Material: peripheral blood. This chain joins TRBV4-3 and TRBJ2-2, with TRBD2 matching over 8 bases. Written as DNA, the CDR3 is TGCGCCAGCAGGGGCGGGGGGATCGGGGAGCTGTTTTTT. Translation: CASRGGGIGELFF.